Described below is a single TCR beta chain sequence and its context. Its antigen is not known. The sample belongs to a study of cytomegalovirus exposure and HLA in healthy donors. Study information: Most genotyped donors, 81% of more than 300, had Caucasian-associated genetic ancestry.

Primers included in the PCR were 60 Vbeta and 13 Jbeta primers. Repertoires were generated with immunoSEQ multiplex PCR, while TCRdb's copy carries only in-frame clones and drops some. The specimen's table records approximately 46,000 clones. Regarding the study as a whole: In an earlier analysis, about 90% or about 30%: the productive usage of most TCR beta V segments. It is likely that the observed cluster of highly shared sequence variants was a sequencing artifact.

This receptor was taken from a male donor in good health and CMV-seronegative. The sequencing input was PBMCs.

CDR3 amino acids: CASSEWLAVVDEQFF. In DNA, the CDR3 is TGTGCCAGCAGTGAATGGCTAGCAGTAGTCGATGAGCAGTTCTTC. This sequence joins TRBV6-1 and TRBJ2-1; tentative D call: TRBD2 (5 bases). With 2 bases removed from V and 8 bases from J, the gap between germline ends came to 16 bases. The CDR3 is 15 residues long. Germline-derived CDR1 and CDR2 are MNHNS and SASEGT.